Following are 16 T cell receptor beta chains from one sample sequenced in a study of shared clonotypes between healthy human individuals. Libraries were prepared by immunoSEQ multiplex PCR; TCRdb keeps only in-frame clonotypes and omits some of them. The data contain about half a million clones, approximately 80% of them singletons. The sequenced sample consisted of PBMCs. The receptors shown here come from a woman between 40 and 50 years old in good health. Some clones in this sample may be carry-over from other donors' samples.

This chain links TRBV5-1 with TRBJ2-5; tentative D call: TRBD2 (6 bases). The V end was cut by 4 bases, the J end by 0 bases, with 13 bases between. CDR1 and CDR2 from the germline V gene are SGHRS and YFSETQ. This CDR3 comprises 15 residues. CDR3 in amino acids: CASSRRGLYQETQYF. The CDR3 nucleotides read TGCGCCAGCAGCCGTCGGGGGTTGTACCAAGAGACCCAGTACTTC.

The V gene is TRBV28, the J gene TRBJ2-3; 9 bases map to TRBD2. This CDR3 is 15 amino acids long. In germline, CDR1 is MDHEN, CDR2 SYDVKM. With V trimmed by 3 bases and J by 3 bases, 4 bases remained unmatched. The CDR3 loop reads CASSFLAGGTDTQYF. CDR3 nucleotide sequence: TGTGCCAGCAGTTTCTTGGCGGGAGGGACAGATACGCAGTATTTT.

Only a few counts were recorded for this clone. The chain recombines TRBV10-3 with TRBJ2-7; TRBD1 matches 9 bases. The V gene end was trimmed by 8 bases and the J gene end by 2 bases; junction bases not matched to a gene: 7. Germline CDR1 is ENHRY and CDR2 is SYGVKD. The CDR3 is 14 amino acids. CDR3 DNA sequence: TGTGCCATCGGGGGACAGGGTAGCCCCTACGAGCAGTACTTC. Protein sequence: CAIGGQGSPYEQYF.

The rearrangement joins TRBV7-3 to TRBJ2-2, with D tentatively TRBD1 (6 bases). CDR3 length equals 15 residues. Germline lookup yields CDR1 SGHTA and CDR2 FQGTGA. V lost 5 bases to trimming and J lost 3 bases, with 13 bases between them. CDR3 bases: TGTGCCAGCAGCCCAGGGGCGCGAGACACCGGGGAGCTGTTTTTT. As protein: CASSPGARDTGELFF. The full variable domain, completed using reference TRBV7-3 and TRBJ2-2, is GAGVSQTPSNKVTEKGKYVELRCDPISGHTALYWYRQSLGQGPEFLIYFQGTGAADDSGLPNDRFFAVRPEGSVSTLKIQRTERGDSAVYLCASSPGARDTGELFFGEGSRLTVL.

The chain uses TRBV11-2 and TRBJ1-2; 12 bases line up with TRBD1. With 5 bases clipped from V and 8 bases from J, the junction kept 3 bases outside the gene matches. This CDR3 spans 13 amino acids. CDR1 SGHAT and CDR2 FQNNGV come from the germline V gene. The CDR3 DNA sequence: TGTGCCAGCAGCCGGGACAGGGGGCAAGGCTACACCTTC. Amino acids: CASSRDRGQGYTF.

This clone was detected only a few times. In DNA, the CDR3 is TGTGCCAGCAGCTCCGTCAGGGGGCTGGATGAAAAACTGTTTTTT. Translated: CASSSVRGLDEKLFF. The V and J genes are TRBV11-2 and TRBJ1-4, with 8 positions matching TRBD1. The CDR3 is 15 residues long. V lost 4 bases to trimming and J lost 6 bases; unmatched junction nucleotides: 7. The V gene's germline CDR1 is SGHAT and CDR2 FQNNGV.

This clone showed up just a few times. The same CDR3 also results from other DNA sequences found in this sample. This chain connects TRBV7-9 to TRBJ2-5; either TRBD1 or TRBD2 may supply D (5 bases each). This CDR3 has 14 residues. Germline-derived CDR1 and CDR2 are SEHNR and FQNEAQ (reference sequence). Trimming left V 1 base short and J 4 bases short, with 10 bases between. The CDR3 DNA reads as TGTGCCAGCAGCTTAGGGGGGTTAGGAGAGACCCAGTACTTC. It specifies CASSLGGLGETQYF.

To note about this clone: With a far larger clone one base away, a read error is the likely cause. This chain links TRBV30 with TRBJ1-3, with D possibly TRBD1 on 5 matching bases. The CDR3 runs to 15 residues. Germline CDR1 reads GTSNPN; CDR2 reads SVGIG (reference sequence). CDR3 DNA sequence: TGTTCCTGGAGCCCGGGGACCGCTCGGGGAAACACCATATATTTT. It specifies CSWSPGTARGNTIYF.

The chain couples TRBV4-2 to TRBJ2-5; D may be TRBD2 (6 bases). The CDR3 runs 14 residues. V was pared by 0 bases and J by 4 bases, with 9 bases between. Per the germline V gene, CDR1 is LGHNA and CDR2 is YNFKEQ. The CDR3 region is CASSQDFGRETQYF. The CDR3 DNA sequence: TGTGCCAGCAGCCAAGATTTCGGGAGAGAGACCCAGTACTTC.

The CDR3 loop is CSVAPYGLAGVSDTQYF. CDR3 sequence (DNA): TGCAGCGTCGCCCCCTACGGACTAGCGGGAGTATCAGATACGCAGTATTTT. The rearrangement uses TRBV29-1 and TRBJ2-3, with 13 bases that match TRBD2. Germline loops: CDR1 SQVTM, CDR2 ANQGSEA. This CDR3 is 17 amino acids long. The junction had 13 bases not matched to a gene; V was cut back by 6 bases and J by 4 bases.

This clone appeared a single time. The chain combines TRBV7-8 with TRBJ2-7, with TRBD1 matching 10 bases. Trimming took 5 bases from V and 4 from J; bases not matched to a gene: 2. CDR1 and CDR2 (germline): SGHVS, FQNEAQ. CDR3 length: 13 amino acids. CDR3 residues: CASSTGQGYEQYF. The CDR3 coding sequence is TGTGCCAGCAGCACGGGACAGGGGTACGAGCAGTACTTC. Together with reference TRBV7-8 and TRBJ2-7, the CDR3 gives the full variable domain: GAGVSQSPRYKVAKRGQDVALRCDPISGHVSLFWYQQALGQGPEFLTYFQNEAQLDKSGLPSDRFFAERPEGSVSTLKIQRTQQEDSAVYLCASSTGQGYEQYFGPGTRLTVT.

There are a few counts of this clone. A far bigger clonotype differs at one base, so this is likely a read error. The sample has other DNA sequences that encode this CDR3 too. The V and J genes are TRBV30 and TRBJ2-5; perhaps TRBD1 as D (5 bases). The germline V and J ends were trimmed by 0 bases and 2 bases, with 13 bases remaining between them. CDR1 is GTSNPN and CDR2 is SVGIG in the germline V gene (reference sequence). This CDR3 has 15 residues. The CDR3 DNA follows: TGTGCCTGGAGTGTACTCGGACACGGTCAAGAGACCCAGTACTTC. Its translation: CAWSVLGHGQETQYF.

This clone has a handful of counts. The genes are TRBV5-4 and TRBJ1-1, with D maybe TRBD1 (5 bases). The germline V and J ends were trimmed by 4 bases and 10 bases, with 14 bases remaining between them. The CDR3 is made up of 12 amino acids. Germline V gene data show CDR1 as SGHNT and CDR2 as YYREEE (reference sequence). CDR3 nucleotide sequence: TGTGCCAGCAGCGCGGGACGGCAAGTAGCTTTCTTT. Amino acids: CASSAGRQVAFF.

The chain has TRBV28 and TRBJ1-5; D possibly corresponds to TRBD1 (6 bases). V was pared by 6 bases and J by 1 base, with 28 bases between. CDR3 length: 20 amino acids. In germline, CDR1 is MDHEN, CDR2 SYDVKM. The CDR3 region is CASRLSFWAGRGSSNQPQHF. The CDR3 DNA reads TGTGCCAGCAGGTTGTCCTTCTGGGCGGGCAGGGGATCAAGCAATCAGCCCCAGCATTTT.

This clone has a handful of counts. V usage is TRBV11-2 and J usage is TRBJ2-1; TRBD2 aligns across 7 bases. Germline V CDR1 and CDR2: SGHAT, FQNNGV. CDR3 length: 13 amino acids. CDR3 region: CATGAGMGHEQFF. CDR3 coding DNA: TGTGCAACTGGAGCGGGAATGGGTCATGAGCAGTTCTTC.

The rearrangement links TRBV7-2 to TRBJ2-3; TRBD2 is a possible D gene (6 bases). This CDR3 contains 14 residues. Germline-derived CDR1 and CDR2 are SGHTA and FQGNSA. V lost 1 base, J lost 6 bases, and 11 bases lay in between. CDR3 loop: CASSLGGGLDTQYF. In nucleotides, the CDR3 is TGTGCCAGCAGCTTAGGCGGAGGGCTCGATACGCAGTATTTT. Full variable domain (rest looked up from reference TRBV7-2 and TRBJ2-3): GAGVSQSPSNKVTEKGKDVELRCDPISGHTALYWYRQSLGQGLEFLIYFQGNSAPDKSGLPSDRFSAERTGGSVSTLTIQRTQQEDSAVYLCASSLGGGLDTQYFGPGTRLTVL.